Listed below are T cell receptor beta chains from one sample, sequenced in a study of PD-L1 blockade in urothelial cancer. Some clones are missing from TCRdb's copy, which holds only in-frame ones; the method was immunoSEQ multiplex PCR. Among approximately 90,000 clones listed, 90% were seen once. Material: PBMCs, obtained around atezolizumab (anti-PD-L1) treatment. The origin of the receptors is a man aged 55 to 70 with urothelial cancer. Each CDR3 is given with its conserved first and last residue. D genes are given only for firm matches. Clone size is given for some rows only: seen once, a few or many times, or a class if the clone is expanded.

v_call	j_call	clone_size	d_call	cdr3_nt	cdr3_aa
TRBV6-5	TRBJ1-3	-	-	TGTGCCAGCAGTTACGGAGGGTCCGGAAACACCATATATTTT	CASSYGGSGNTIYF
TRBV18	TRBJ2-3	-	TRBD2	TGTGCCAGCTCACCAATGAAACTAGCGGTTGGGGATACGCAGTATTTT	CASSPMKLAVGDTQYF
TRBV5-1	TRBJ1-1	-	TRBD1	TGCGCCAGCAGCCCCACGGGACAGGAGAACACTGAAGCTTTCTTT	CASSPTGQENTEAFF
TRBV11-2	TRBJ1-2	-	-	TGTGCCAGCAGCTTAGATCTTTTCGGGGGGGACTATGGCTACACCTTC	CASSLDLFGGDYGYTF
TRBV28	TRBJ1-4	-	-	TGTGCCAGCAGTTTGCGGTATGTCGGACAACGACGAAAACTGTTTTTT	CASSLRYVGQRRKLFF
TRBV20-1	TRBJ1-2	-	-	TGCAGTGGAGGGAGAGAAGGCTACACCTTC	CSGGREGYTF
TRBV28	TRBJ1-5	-	-	TGTGCCAGCAGCTTTCGATCACAGGTCAATCAGCCCCAGCATTTT	CASSFRSQVNQPQHF
TRBV27	TRBJ1-5	-	-	TGTGCCAGCAGTTTAGGTGTCGGGTATCAGCCCCAGCATTTT	CASSLGVGYQPQHF
TRBV19	TRBJ2-1	-	-	TGTGCCAGTAGTACCCCCCCGGGTGAGCAGTTCTTC	CASSTPPGEQFF
TRBV9	TRBJ2-1	-	-	TGTGCCAGCAGCGTAGGACTCGGGAATGAGCAGTTCTTC	CASSVGLGNEQFF
TRBV6-6	TRBJ1-1	-	TRBD1	TGTGCCAGCAGTCCCGGACAGGGGGGAAATGAAGCTTTCTTT	CASSPGQGGNEAFF
TRBV5-4	TRBJ2-1	once	TRBD2	TGTGCCAGCAGCGACCCAATGTGGGGGGGGAGCTCCTACAATGAGCAGTTCTTC	CASSDPMWGGSSYNEQFF
TRBV6-5	TRBJ2-1	-	-	TGTGCCAGCAGCACGCGAGGCGTGGATGAGCAGTTCTTC	CASSTRGVDEQFF